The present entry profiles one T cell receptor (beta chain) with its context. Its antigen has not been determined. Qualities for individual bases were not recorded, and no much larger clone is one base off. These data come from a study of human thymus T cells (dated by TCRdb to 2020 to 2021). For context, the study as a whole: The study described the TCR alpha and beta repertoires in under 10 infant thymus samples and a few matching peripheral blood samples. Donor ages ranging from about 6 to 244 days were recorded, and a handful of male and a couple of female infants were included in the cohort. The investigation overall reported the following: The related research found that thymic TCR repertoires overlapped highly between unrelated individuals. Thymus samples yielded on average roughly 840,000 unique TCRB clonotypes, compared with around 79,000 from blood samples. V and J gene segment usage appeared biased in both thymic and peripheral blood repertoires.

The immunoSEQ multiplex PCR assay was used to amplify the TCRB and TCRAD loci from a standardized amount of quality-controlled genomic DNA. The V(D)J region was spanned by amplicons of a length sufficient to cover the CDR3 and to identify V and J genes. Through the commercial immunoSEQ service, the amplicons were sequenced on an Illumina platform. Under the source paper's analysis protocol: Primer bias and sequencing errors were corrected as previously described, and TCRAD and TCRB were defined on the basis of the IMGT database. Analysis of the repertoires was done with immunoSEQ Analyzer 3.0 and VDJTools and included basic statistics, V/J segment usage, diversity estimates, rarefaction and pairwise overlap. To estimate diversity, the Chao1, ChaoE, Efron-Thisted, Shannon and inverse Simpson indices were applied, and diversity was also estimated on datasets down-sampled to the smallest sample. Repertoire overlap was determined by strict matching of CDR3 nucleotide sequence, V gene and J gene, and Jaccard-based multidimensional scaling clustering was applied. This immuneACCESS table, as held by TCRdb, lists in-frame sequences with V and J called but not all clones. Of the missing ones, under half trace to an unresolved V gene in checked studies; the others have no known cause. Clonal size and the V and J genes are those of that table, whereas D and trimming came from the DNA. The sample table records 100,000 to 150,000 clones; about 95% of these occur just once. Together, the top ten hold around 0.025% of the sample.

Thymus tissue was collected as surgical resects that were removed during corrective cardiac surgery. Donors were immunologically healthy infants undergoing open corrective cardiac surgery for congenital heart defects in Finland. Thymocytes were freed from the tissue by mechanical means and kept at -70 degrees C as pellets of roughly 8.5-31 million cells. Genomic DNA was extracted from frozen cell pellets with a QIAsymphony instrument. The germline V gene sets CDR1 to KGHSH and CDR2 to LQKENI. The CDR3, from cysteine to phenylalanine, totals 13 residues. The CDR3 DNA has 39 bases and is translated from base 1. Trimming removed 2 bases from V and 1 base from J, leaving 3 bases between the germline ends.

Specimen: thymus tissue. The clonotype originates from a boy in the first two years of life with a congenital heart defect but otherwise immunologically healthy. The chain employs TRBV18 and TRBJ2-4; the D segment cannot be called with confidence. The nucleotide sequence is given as TGTGCCAGCTCACCATGGGCCAAAAACATTCAGTACTTC. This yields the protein CASSPWAKNIQYF.